The rows below give T cell receptor beta chains drawn from one sample of a study of blood T cell repertoires in COVID-19. Sequencing was performed with immunoSEQ multiplex PCR; in TCRdb, only in-frame clones are kept and a portion is missing. The sample holds roughly 200,000 clones, around 87% seen once. Sequencing input: peripheral blood. The receptors were sampled from a man in his sixties with acute or convalescent COVID-19. Both conserved end residues are part of each CDR3. Fields, in order: D gene, J gene, V gene, clone size, CDR3 protein, CDR3 DNA. A D gene is named only where the DNA matches it firmly. A row's size may be missing; if present it is once, few, many or a size class.

>TRBD1|TRBJ2-7|TRBV6-6|.
CASSPGQGGGYF
TGTGCCAGCAGTCCGGGACAGGGCGGCGGGTACTTC
>TRBD1|TRBJ1-6|TRBV18|.
CASSRDSQNSPLHF
TGTGCCAGCTCGCGGGACAGCCAGAATTCACCCCTCCACTTT
>.|TRBJ1-2|TRBV9|once
CASSVEGGNYGYTF
TGTGCCAGCAGCGTAGAAGGCGGGAACTATGGCTACACCTTC
>.|TRBJ2-5|TRBV4-1|.
CASSLAQRETQYF
TGCGCCAGCAGCCTTGCACAGCGGGAGACCCAGTACTTC
>.|TRBJ1-1|TRBV24-1|.
CATTHTTGEAFF
TGTGCCACCACCCATACGACGGGTGAAGCTTTCTTT
>.|TRBJ1-6|TRBV13|.
CASSYSSYNSPLHF
TGTGCCAGCAGCTATAGCTCCTATAATTCACCCCTCCACTTT
>.|TRBJ2-5|TRBV9|.
CASTPGYQETQYF
TGTGCCAGCACCCCGGGGTACCAAGAGACCCAGTACTTC
>.|TRBJ1-1|TRBV6-5|.
CASSYSSGRSNTEAFF
TGTGCCAGCAGTTACTCGAGCGGCAGATCGAACACTGAAGCTTTCTTT
>TRBD2|TRBJ2-7|TRBV9|.
CASSGLAGGIYEQYF
TGTGCCAGCAGCGGACTAGCGGGGGGGATATACGAGCAGTACTTC
>TRBD2|TRBJ2-4|TRBV9|.
CASSPGTSGGAGVAKNIQYF
TGTGCCAGCAGCCCCGGGACTAGCGGGGGGGCCGGGGTGGCCAAAAACATTCAGTACTTC
>.|TRBJ1-1|TRBV18|few
CASSPGGNTEAFF
TGTGCCAGCTCACCGGGGGGGAACACTGAAGCTTTCTTT
>TRBD1|TRBJ2-4|TRBV18|.
CASSPLGQGNIQYF
TGTGCCAGCTCACCCCTTGGACAGGGGAACATTCAGTACTTC
>TRBD1|TRBJ1-2|TRBV28|.
CASMGTGTNYGYTF
TGTGCCAGCATGGGGACAGGGACGAACTATGGCTACACCTTC
>.|TRBJ1-5|TRBV18|.
CASSPRGGRGYSNQPQHF
TGTGCCAGCTCACCACGGGGTGGAAGGGGGTATAGCAATCAGCCCCAGCATTTT
>TRBD1|TRBJ1-1|TRBV5-1|.
CASSLDGQGASEAFF
TGCGCCAGCAGCTTGGACGGACAGGGGGCTAGTGAAGCTTTCTTT
>TRBD1|TRBJ1-5|TRBV3-1/TRBV3-2|once
CASSPGQGRINQPQHF
TGTGCCAGCAGTCCTGGACAGGGAAGGATTAATCAGCCCCAGCATTTT
>.|TRBJ2-3|TRBV6-5|.
CASRGLAWTDTQYF
TGTGCCAGCAGGGGGCTAGCGTGGACAGATACGCAGTATTTT
>TRBD1|TRBJ1-3|TRBV30|.
CAWGQGSGNTIYF
TGTGCCTGGGGACAGGGCTCTGGAAACACCATATATTTT
>TRBD1|TRBJ2-7|TRBV2|.
CASKARDRVLDEQYF
TGTGCCAGCAAGGCCCGGGACAGGGTTTTGGACGAGCAGTACTTC
>TRBD2|TRBJ2-1|TRBV5-6|.
CASSLPSGVNEQFF
TGTGCCAGCAGCTTGCCTAGCGGGGTGAATGAGCAGTTCTTC
>.|TRBJ1-1|TRBV27|.
CASSDSRWPVSTEAFF
TGTGCCAGCAGTGATTCCCGTTGGCCAGTAAGCACTGAAGCTTTCTTT
>TRBD2|TRBJ2-3|TRBV5-4|.
CASSLRLLAGTTDTQYF
TGTGCCAGCAGCTTGAGGTTACTAGCGGGGACCACAGATACGCAGTATTTT
>TRBD1|TRBJ1-4|TRBV9|.
CASSADRVIGTNEKLFF
TGTGCCAGCAGCGCCGACAGGGTAATAGGGACTAATGAAAAACTGTTTTTT
>.|TRBJ2-2|TRBV7-9|.
CASEGGAKTPGGSRELFF
TGTGCCAGCGAGGGGGGGGCCAAAACCCCCGGTGGGTCCCGGGAGCTGTTTTTT
>TRBD1|TRBJ1-1|TRBV5-4|.
CASSRPQGGNTEAFF
TGTGCCAGCAGCCGTCCACAGGGGGGGAACACTGAAGCTTTCTTT
>TRBD1|TRBJ1-6|TRBV7-6|.
CASTRGGQANSPLHF
TGTGCCAGCACCCGCGGGGGACAGGCTAATTCACCCCTCCACTTT
>.|TRBJ1-1|TRBV28|.
CASSVPTTEAFF
TGTGCCAGCAGTGTCCCGACTACTGAAGCTTTCTTT
>.|TRBJ1-4|TRBV5-6|.
CASSSTAATNEKLFF
TGTGCCAGCAGCTCCACAGCTGCAACTAATGAAAAACTGTTTTTT
>.|TRBJ1-1|TRBV10-2|once
CASRWGENTEAFF
TGCGCCAGCAGGTGGGGGGAGAACACTGAAGCTTTCTTT
>TRBD1|TRBJ2-5|TRBV5-6|.
CASSQNRGREETQYF
TGTGCCAGCAGCCAAAACAGGGGGCGCGAGGAGACCCAGTACTTC
>TRBD1|TRBJ1-1|TRBV9|.
CASSAAGTANTEAFF
TGTGCCAGCAGCGCCGCCGGGACAGCGAACACTGAAGCTTTCTTT
>TRBD1|TRBJ1-1|TRBV28|.
CASSSGQGVGTEAFF
TGTGCCAGCAGTTCCGGACAGGGGGTTGGGACTGAAGCTTTCTTT
>TRBD2|TRBJ2-1|TRBV7-2|.
CASSHSGLARNNEQFF
TGTGCCAGCAGCCATTCGGGACTAGCGAGGAACAATGAGCAGTTCTTC
>.|TRBJ2-7|TRBV11-2|.
CASSLGGGYEQYF
TGTGCCAGCAGCTTAGGCGGCGGTTACGAGCAGTACTTC
>TRBD2|TRBJ2-1|TRBV6-4|.
CASSAREGSYNEQFF
TGTGCCAGCAGTGCCCGGGAGGGGTCCTACAATGAGCAGTTCTTC
>TRBD2|TRBJ2-1|TRBV7-2|.
CASSSERGREQFF
TGTGCCAGCAGCTCGGAGCGGGGACGCGAGCAGTTCTTC
>.|TRBJ2-7|TRBV5-4|.
CASSLGPSEQYF
TGTGCCAGCAGCTTGGGGCCATCCGAGCAGTACTTC
>.|TRBJ2-7|TRBV6-5|.
CASSANRVSYEQYF
TGTGCCAGCAGCGCGAACAGGGTATCGTACGAGCAGTACTTC
>TRBD2|TRBJ2-1|TRBV6-5|.
CASSHGTSGLEQFF
TGTGCCAGCAGCCACGGGACTAGCGGGTTGGAGCAGTTCTTC
>.|TRBJ1-2|TRBV19|few
CASSIVAANYGYTF
TGTGCCAGTAGTATAGTCGCAGCTAACTATGGCTACACCTTC
>TRBD1|TRBJ2-7|TRBV6-2/TRBV6-3|.
CASSYGTGISPFEQYF
TGTGCCAGCAGTTACGGGACAGGGATATCTCCGTTCGAGCAGTACTTC
>.|TRBJ2-7|TRBV19|.
CASSIADEQYF
TGTGCCAGTAGTATAGCGGACGAGCAGTACTTC
>TRBD1|TRBJ1-1|TRBV6-4|.
CASRGTGRNTEAFF
TGTGCCAGCAGGGGGACAGGGAGGAACACTGAAGCTTTCTTT
>.|TRBJ1-6|TRBV5-4|.
CASSIGQPRVYNSPLHF
TGTGCCAGCAGCATCGGACAGCCGCGGGTGTATAATTCACCCCTCCACTTT
>TRBD1|TRBJ1-2|TRBV15|.
CATSSGRGPNYGYTF
TGTGCCACCAGCTCGGGCAGGGGGCCTAACTATGGCTACACCTTC